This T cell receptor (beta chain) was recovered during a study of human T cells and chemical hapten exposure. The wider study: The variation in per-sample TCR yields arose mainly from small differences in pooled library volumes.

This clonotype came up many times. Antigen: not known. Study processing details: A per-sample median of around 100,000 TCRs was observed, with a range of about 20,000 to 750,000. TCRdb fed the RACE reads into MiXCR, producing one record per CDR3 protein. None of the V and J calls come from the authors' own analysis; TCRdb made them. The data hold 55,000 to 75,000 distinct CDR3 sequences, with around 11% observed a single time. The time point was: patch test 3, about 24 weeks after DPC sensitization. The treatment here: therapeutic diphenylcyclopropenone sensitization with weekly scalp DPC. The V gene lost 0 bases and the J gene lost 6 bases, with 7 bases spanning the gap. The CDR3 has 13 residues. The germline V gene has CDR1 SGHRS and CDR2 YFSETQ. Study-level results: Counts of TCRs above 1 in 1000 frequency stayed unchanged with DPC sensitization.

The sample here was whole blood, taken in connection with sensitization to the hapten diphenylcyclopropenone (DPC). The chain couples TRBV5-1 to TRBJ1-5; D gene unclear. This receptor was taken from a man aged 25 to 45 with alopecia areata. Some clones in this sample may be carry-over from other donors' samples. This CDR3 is CASSLAGSQPQHF. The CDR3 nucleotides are TGCGCCAGCAGCTTGGCAGGTAGTCAGCCCCAGCATTTT.